This T cell receptor beta chain was captured by sequencing in a study of response to subunit inactivated influenza vaccine. General study points: Only a handful of new T cells, the authors suggested, are recruited with each seasonal influenza vaccination.

Via MiXCR, TCRdb re-called the RT-PCR reads, giving one row per CDR3 protein. Seen here are about 650,000 distinct CDR3 sequences, 12% to 15% observed once, and the top ten hold roughly 7.2%. Details on this clonotype: Its antigen is still unknown.

Germline V gene data show CDR1 as SEHNR and CDR2 as FQNEAQ (reference sequence). After removal of 4 bases from V and 4 bases from J, the junction contained 4 bases not matched to a gene. This CDR3 region has 16 residues. The TCR was taken from a man between 50 and 59 years old who received an inactivated influenza vaccine. The specimen was PBMCs from blood, collected around 14 days before vaccination. The chain joins TRBV7-9 to TRBJ2-3, with TRBD2 matching over 14 bases. The CDR3 reads CASSSEGLAGADTQYF. Written as DNA, the CDR3 is TGTGCCAGCAGCTCCGAGGGACTAGCGGGAGCAGATACGCAGTATTTT. The whole variable domain, filled in from reference TRBV7-9 and TRBJ2-3, reads DTGVSQNPRHKITKRGQNVTFRCDPISEHNRLYWYRQTLGQGPEFLTYFQNEAQLEKSRLLSDRFSAERPKGSFSTLEIQRTEQGDSAMYLCASSSEGLAGADTQYFGPGTRLTVL.